This T cell receptor beta chain was retrieved from a study of T-cell reconstitution after alpha-beta-depleted transplantation in children. A library of TCRbeta sequences, prepared with unique molecular identifiers, was generated. TCRdb independently ran MiXCR on the PCR reads; one entry per CDR3 protein. This sample has some 600,000 distinct CDR3 sequences, with roughly 13% found just once. Study-wide results and caveats: Alpha-beta T cells present about two months after transplant were reported to originate from several hundred expanded graft clones. Surviving recipient cells, namely T cells and thymic progenitors, were the source of high day-60 TCRbeta diversity in some patients.

The CDR3 runs to 15 residues. Trimming left V 3 bases short and J 6 bases short, with 16 bases between. A few counts support this clonotype. The target antigen is unknown. The specimen comprised PBMCs, mostly from graft donor cells, sampled 360 days after TCRalphabeta/CD19-depleted stem cell transplant. This TCR derives from a male patient between 10 and 17 years old who had a stem cell transplant for acute myeloid leukemia, so the T cells may come from the graft donor. The chain carries TRBV12-3 or TRBV12-4 and TRBJ2-3, with D possibly TRBD1 on 6 matching bases. The CDR3 DNA reads as TGTGCCAGCAGTTTTGGGGGCCCCCGTGGGGATACGCAGTATTTT. Translating gives CASSFGGPRGDTQYF.